This T cell receptor beta chain was captured in a study of blood T cell repertoires in COVID-19. Looking at the study overall: The samples span acute and convalescent COVID-19 from the United States, Italy and Spain. T cells, B-cell-depleted T cells, or PBMCs supplied cDNA or gDNA.

TCRdb's copy holds only in-frame clones and misses some; the assay was immunoSEQ multiplex PCR. This table holds 200,000 to 250,000 clones, 80% to 90% found once. Across about two dozen US areas, participants ranged in age from about 18 to 89 years. The study recruited exposed participants who had met a COVID-19 case within 2 weeks before entry. Germline trimming cut 6 bases from V and 5 bases from J; bases unmatched to any gene: 13. Germline loops: CDR1 ENHRY, CDR2 SYGVKD. The CDR3 is 18 amino acids. This rearrangement joins TRBV10-3 to TRBJ2-5, with 15 bases matching TRBD2. The sequence was obtained from a woman aged 30 to 39 who had been exposed to COVID-19. Sequencing was carried out using PBMCs or T cells enriched from blood (not recorded which). CDR3 in DNA: TGTGCCATCAGCCTTTCTGGTGGGACTAGCGGGGGGCGGGAGACCCAGTACTTC. Residues: CAISLSGGTSGGRETQYF.